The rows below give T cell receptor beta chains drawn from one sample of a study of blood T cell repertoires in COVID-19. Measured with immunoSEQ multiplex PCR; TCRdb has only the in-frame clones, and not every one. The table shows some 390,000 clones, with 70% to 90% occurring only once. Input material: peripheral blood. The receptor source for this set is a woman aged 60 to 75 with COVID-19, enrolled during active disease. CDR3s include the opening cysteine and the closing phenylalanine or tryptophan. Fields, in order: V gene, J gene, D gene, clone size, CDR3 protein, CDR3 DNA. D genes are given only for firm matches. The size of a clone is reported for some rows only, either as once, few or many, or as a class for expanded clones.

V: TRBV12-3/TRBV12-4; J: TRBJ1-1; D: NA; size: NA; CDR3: CASRDTGLAFF; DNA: TGTGCCAGCAGAGATACAGGGCTGGCTTTCTTT
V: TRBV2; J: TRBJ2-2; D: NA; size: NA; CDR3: CASSSATGELFF; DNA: TGTGCCAGCAGTAGCGCAACCGGGGAGCTGTTTTTT
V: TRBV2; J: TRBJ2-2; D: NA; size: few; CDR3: CALSRGTGELFF; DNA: TGTGCCTTGAGTAGGGGCACCGGGGAGCTGTTTTTT
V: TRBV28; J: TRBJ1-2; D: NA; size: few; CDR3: CASTKDSNYGYTF; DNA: TGTGCCAGCACAAAGGACAGTAACTATGGCTACACCTTC
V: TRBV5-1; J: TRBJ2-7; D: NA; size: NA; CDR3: CASRWEVGYEQYF; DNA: TGCGCCAGCCGTTGGGAGGTAGGCTACGAGCAGTACTTC
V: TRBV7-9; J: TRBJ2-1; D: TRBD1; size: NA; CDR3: CASSSWRQGAWEQFF; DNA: TGTGCCAGCAGCTCGTGGAGACAGGGGGCCTGGGAGCAGTTCTTC
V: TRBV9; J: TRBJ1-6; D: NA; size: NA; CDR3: CASSISGGDNSPLHF; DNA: TGTGCCAGCAGCATCAGCGGGGGGGATAATTCACCCCTCCACTTT
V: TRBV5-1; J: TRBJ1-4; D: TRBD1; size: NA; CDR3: CASSLGTGGNEKLFF; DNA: TGCGCCAGCAGCTTGGGGACAGGGGGGAACGAAAAACTGTTTTTT
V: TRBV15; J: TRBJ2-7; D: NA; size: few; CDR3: CATSRASGDEDEQYF; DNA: TGTGCCACCAGCAGGGCCTCGGGGGATGAGGACGAGCAGTACTTC
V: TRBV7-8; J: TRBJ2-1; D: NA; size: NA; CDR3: CASSKRQDRSYEQFF; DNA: TGTGCCAGCAGCAAAAGGCAAGACCGGAGCTATGAGCAGTTCTTC
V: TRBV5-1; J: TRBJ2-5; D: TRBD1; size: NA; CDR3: CASSRPGQGAPETQYF; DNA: TGCGCCAGCAGCCGCCCGGGACAGGGGGCGCCTGAGACCCAGTACTTC
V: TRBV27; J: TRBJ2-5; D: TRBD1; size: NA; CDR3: CASRGTGGVETQYF; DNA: TGTGCCAGCAGGGGGACAGGGGGCGTGGAGACCCAGTACTTC
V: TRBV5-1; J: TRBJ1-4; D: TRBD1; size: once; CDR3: CASSLGTGNEKLFF; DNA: TGCGCCAGCAGCCTCGGGACAGGAAATGAAAAACTGTTTTTT
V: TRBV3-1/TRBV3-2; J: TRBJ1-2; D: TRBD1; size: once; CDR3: CASSQDRGAGYGYTF; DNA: TGTGCCAGCAGCCAAGACAGGGGGGCGGGCTATGGCTACACCTTC
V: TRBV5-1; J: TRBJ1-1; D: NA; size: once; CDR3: CASSLAGMVNTEAFF; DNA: TGCGCCAGCAGCTTGGCGGGGATGGTGAACACTGAAGCTTTCTTT
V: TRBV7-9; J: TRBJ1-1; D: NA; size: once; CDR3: CASSLALQGTWNTEAFF; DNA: TGTGCCAGCAGCTTAGCTTTACAGGGCACCTGGAACACTGAAGCTTTCTTT
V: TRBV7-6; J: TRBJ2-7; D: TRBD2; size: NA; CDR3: CASSSPSGGTYEQYF; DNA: TGTGCCAGCAGCTCGCCTAGCGGGGGGACCTACGAGCAGTACTTC
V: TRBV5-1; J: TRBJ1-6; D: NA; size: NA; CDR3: CASSLEGNGYNSPLHF; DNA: TGCGCCAGCAGCTTGGAGGGGAACGGCTATAATTCACCCCTCCACTTT
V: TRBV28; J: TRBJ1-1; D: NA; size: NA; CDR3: CASRGTMNTEAFF; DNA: TGTGCCAGCAGAGGGACTATGAACACTGAAGCTTTCTTT
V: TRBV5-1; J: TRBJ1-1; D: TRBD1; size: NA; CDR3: CASSLTRGRGTEAFF; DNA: TGCGCCAGCAGTCTTACCAGGGGGCGCGGGACTGAAGCTTTCTTT
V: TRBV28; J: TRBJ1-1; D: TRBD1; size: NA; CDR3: CASSPRTGDMNTEAFF; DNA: TGTGCCAGCAGTCCCCGGACAGGGGACATGAACACTGAAGCTTTCTTT
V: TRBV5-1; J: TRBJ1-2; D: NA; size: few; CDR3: CASSLLEQNYGYTF; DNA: TGCGCCAGCAGCTTGTTGGAACAGAACTATGGCTACACCTTC
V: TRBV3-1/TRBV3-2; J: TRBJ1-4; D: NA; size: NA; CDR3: CASSQAMTGFDEKLFF; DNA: TGTGCCAGCAGCCAAGCTATGACAGGCTTTGATGAAAAACTGTTTTTT
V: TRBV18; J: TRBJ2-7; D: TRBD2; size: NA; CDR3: CASSLGSGGPYEQYF; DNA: TGTGCCAGCTCCCTTGGGAGCGGGGGGCCCTACGAGCAGTACTTC
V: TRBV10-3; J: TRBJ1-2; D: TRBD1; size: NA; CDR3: CAISEPRPPPRTGTNYGYTF; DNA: TGTGCCATCAGTGAGCCCAGACCCCCGCCCAGGACAGGGACTAACTATGGCTACACCTTC
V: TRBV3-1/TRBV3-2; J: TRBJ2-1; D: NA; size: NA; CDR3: CASSLLTRNEQFF; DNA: TGTGCCAGCAGCCTTCTGACTAGGAATGAGCAGTTCTTC
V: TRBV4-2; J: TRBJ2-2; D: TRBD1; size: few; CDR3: CASSQEGQGDTGELFF; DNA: TGTGCCAGCAGCCAAGAGGGACAGGGCGACACCGGGGAGCTGTTTTTT
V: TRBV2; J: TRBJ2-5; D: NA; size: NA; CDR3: CASSDSRVLETQYF; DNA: TGTGCCAGCAGTGACTCGCGGGTTCTGGAGACCCAGTACTTC
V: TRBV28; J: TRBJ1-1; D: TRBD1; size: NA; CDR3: CASSSGQRDTEAFF; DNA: TGTGCCAGCAGTTCGGGACAGCGGGACACTGAAGCTTTCTTT
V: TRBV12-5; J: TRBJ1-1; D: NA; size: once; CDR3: CASAKGGMNTEAFF; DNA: TGTGCTAGTGCCAAGGGGGGGATGAACACTGAAGCTTTCTTT
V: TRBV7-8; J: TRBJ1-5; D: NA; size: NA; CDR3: CASSPQGYSNQPQHF; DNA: TGTGCCAGCAGCCCACAGGGTTATAGCAATCAGCCCCAGCATTTT
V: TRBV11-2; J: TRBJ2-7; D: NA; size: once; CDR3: CASSLGTRKHSYEQYF; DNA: TGTGCCAGCAGCTTAGGTACCAGAAAACACTCCTACGAGCAGTACTTC
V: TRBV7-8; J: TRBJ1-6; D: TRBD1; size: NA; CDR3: CASSLSTTGGGSPLHF; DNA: TGTGCCAGCAGCTTATCCACGACAGGGGGCGGTTCACCCCTCCACTTT
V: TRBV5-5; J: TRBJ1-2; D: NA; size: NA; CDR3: CASSLGSGYTF; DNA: TGTGCCAGCAGCTTGGGCAGTGGCTACACCTTC
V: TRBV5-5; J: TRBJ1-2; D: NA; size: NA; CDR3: CASSFSGGRTF; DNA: TGTGCCAGCAGCTTTTCCGGGGGGCGTACCTTC
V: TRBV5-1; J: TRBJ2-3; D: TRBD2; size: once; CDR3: CASSTQTSGPSTDTQYF; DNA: TGCGCCAGCAGCACCCAGACTAGCGGGCCTAGCACAGATACGCAGTATTTT
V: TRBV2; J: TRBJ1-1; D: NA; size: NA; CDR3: CASSVQGRTEAFF; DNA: TGTGCCAGCAGTGTGCAGGGAAGGACTGAAGCTTTCTTT
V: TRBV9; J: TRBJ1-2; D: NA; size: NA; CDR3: CASRSRANYGYTF; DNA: TGTGCCAGCAGGTCCAGGGCTAACTATGGCTACACCTTC
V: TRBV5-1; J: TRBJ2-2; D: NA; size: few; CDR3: CGTRDTYFAGTGELFF; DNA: TGCGGCACCCGGGACACTTATTTCGCGGGCACCGGGGAGCTGTTTTTT
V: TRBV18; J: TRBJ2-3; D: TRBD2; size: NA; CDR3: CASSEAGPGVADTQYF; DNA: TGTGCCAGCTCAGAAGCGGGGCCCGGGGTAGCAGATACGCAGTATTTT
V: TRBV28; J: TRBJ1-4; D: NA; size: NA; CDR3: CASRSSGAEDEKLFF; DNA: TGTGCCAGCAGGTCCTCAGGGGCAGAAGATGAAAAACTGTTTTTT
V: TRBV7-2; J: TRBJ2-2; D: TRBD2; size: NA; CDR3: CASSPGLAGGYTGELFF; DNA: TGTGCCAGCAGCCCGGGACTAGCGGGCGGATACACCGGGGAGCTGTTTTTT
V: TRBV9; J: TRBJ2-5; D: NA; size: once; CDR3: CASSVARGETQYF; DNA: TGTGCCAGCAGCGTAGCTCGGGGTGAGACCCAGTACTTC
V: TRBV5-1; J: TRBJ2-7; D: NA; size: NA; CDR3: CASSLEQPYEQYF; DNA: TGCGCCAGCAGCTTGGAACAGCCCTACGAGCAGTACTTC
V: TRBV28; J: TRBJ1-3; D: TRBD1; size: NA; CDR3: CASSLAGGSGGNTIYF; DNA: TGTGCCAGCAGTTTGGCAGGGGGCTCGGGTGGAAACACCATATATTTT
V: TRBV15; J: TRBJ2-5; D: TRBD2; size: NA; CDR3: CATQREGRETQYF; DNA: TGTGCCACCCAACGGGAGGGGAGGGAGACCCAGTACTTC
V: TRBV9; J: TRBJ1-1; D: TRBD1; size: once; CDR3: CASSPSRGQAGGTEAFF; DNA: TGTGCCAGCAGCCCTTCCAGAGGACAGGCGGGGGGCACTGAAGCTTTCTTT
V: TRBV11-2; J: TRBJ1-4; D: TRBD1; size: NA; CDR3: CASSSSLGQGAADVLFF; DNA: TGTGCCAGCAGCTCCTCTTTGGGACAGGGGGCGGCGGATGTACTGTTTTTT
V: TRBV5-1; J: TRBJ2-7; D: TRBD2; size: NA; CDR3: CASSFRSSGVPYEQYF; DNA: TGCGCCAGCAGCTTCCGATCTAGCGGGGTTCCCTACGAGCAGTACTTC
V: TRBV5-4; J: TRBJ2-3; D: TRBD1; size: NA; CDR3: CASLEGQGTDTQYF; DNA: TGTGCCAGCTTGGAGGGACAGGGCACAGATACGCAGTATTTT
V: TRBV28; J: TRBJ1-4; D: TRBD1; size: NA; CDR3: CASTPQQGARANEKLFF; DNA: TGTGCCAGCACCCCACAACAGGGGGCGCGGGCTAATGAAAAACTGTTTTTT
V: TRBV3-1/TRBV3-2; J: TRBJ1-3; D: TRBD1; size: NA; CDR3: CASSQRDRGTGNTIYF; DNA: TGTGCCAGCAGCCAAAGAGACAGGGGGACTGGAAACACCATATATTTT
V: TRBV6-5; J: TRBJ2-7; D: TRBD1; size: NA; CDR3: CASSYSGQGAIEQYF; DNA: TGTGCCAGCAGTTACTCGGGACAGGGGGCGATCGAGCAGTACTTC